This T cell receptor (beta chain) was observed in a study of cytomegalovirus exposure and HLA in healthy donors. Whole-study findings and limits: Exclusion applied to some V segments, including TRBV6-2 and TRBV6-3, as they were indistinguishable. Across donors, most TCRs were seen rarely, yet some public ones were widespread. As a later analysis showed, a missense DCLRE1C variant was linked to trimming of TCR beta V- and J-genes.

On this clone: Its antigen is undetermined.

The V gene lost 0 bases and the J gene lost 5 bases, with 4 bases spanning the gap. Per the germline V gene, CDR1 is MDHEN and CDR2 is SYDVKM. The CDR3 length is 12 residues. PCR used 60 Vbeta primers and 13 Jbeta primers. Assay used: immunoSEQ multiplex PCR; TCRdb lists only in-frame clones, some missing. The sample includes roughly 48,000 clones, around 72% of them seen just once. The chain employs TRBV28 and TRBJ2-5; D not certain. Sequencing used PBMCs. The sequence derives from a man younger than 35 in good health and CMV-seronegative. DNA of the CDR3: TGTGCCAGCAGTTTATGGCAGGAGACCCAGTACTTC. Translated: CASSLWQETQYF. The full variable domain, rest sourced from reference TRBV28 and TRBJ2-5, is DVKVTQSSRYLVKRTGEKVFLECVQDMDHENMFWYRQDPGLGLRLIYFSYDVKMKEKGDIPEGYSVSREKKERFSLILESASTNQTSMYLCASSLWQETQYFGPGTRLLVL.